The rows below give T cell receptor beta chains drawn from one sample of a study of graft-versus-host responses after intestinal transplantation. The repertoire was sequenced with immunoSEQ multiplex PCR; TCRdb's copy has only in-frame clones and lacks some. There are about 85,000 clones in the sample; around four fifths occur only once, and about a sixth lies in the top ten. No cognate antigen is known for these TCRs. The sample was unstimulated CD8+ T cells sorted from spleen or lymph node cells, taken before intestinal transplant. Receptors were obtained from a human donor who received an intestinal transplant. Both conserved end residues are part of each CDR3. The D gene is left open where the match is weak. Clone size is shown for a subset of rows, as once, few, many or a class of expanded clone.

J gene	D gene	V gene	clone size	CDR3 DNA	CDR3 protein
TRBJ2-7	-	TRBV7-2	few	TGTGCCAGCAGCTTATTCGGGGGCTCCTACGAGCAGTACTTC	CASSLFGGSYEQYF
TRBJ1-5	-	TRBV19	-	TGTGCCAGTAGTATTCCCGACTGGGCAGTGCCTGGTCAGCCCCAGCATTTT	CASSIPDWAVPGQPQHF
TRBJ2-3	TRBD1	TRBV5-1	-	TGCGCCAGCAGCTTGATCGGGGACAGGGAGGGACCAGATACGCAGTATTTT	CASSLIGDREGPDTQYF
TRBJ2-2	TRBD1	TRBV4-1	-	TGCGCCAGCAGCCAAGAGACAGGGGCGACCGGGGAGCTGTTTTTT	CASSQETGATGELFF
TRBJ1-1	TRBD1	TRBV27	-	TGTGCCAGCAGTTTATGTTGGACAGGGGGTAGTATGAACACTGAAGCTTTCTTT	CASSLCWTGGSMNTEAFF
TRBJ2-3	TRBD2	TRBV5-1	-	TGCGCCAGCAGTTTGGATATGGGGACTAGCGTCTTCACAGATACGCAGTATTTT	CASSLDMGTSVFTDTQYF
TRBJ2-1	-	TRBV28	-	TGTGCCAGCAGTTTAGACAGTTCCTTTACCTACAATGAGCAGTTCTTC	CASSLDSSFTYNEQFF
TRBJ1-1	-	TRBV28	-	TGTGCCAGCAGTTTAGGTAGGCGGACTGAAGCTTTCTTT	CASSLGRRTEAFF
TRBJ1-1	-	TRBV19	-	TGTGCCAGTACCCTACAGACAGGGAACACTGAAGCTTTCTTT	CASTLQTGNTEAFF
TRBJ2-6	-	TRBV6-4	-	TGTGCCAGCAGTGACTCGGGGGCTGGGGCCAACGTCCTGACTTTC	CASSDSGAGANVLTF
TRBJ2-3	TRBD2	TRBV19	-	TGTGCCAGTAGTATCGGGGCTGGTAGCGGGGTTACAGATACGCAGTATTTT	CASSIGAGSGVTDTQYF
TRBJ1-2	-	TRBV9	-	TGTGCCAGCAGCGTAGATGACTCTCCTTGGGGCTACACCTTC	CASSVDDSPWGYTF
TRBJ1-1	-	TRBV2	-	TGTGCCAGCAGTGCTCTCGACGAGGGCACTGAAGCTTTCTTT	CASSALDEGTEAFF
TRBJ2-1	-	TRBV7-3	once	TGTGCCAGCAGCTATGGAGGTGGTAGCTTCAATGAGCAGTTCTTC	CASSYGGGSFNEQFF
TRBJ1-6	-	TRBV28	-	TGTGCCAGCAGCTGGAGGGTTTCGGGTAATTCACCCCTCCACTTT	CASSWRVSGNSPLHF
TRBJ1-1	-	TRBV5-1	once	TGCGCCAGCAGCTACACCCCTCAAGTGAACACTGAAGCTTTCTTT	CASSYTPQVNTEAFF
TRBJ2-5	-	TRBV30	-	TGTGCCTGGAGTGTACCCCCCAGCGAGACCCAGTACTTC	CAWSVPPSETQYF
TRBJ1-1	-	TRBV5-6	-	TGTGCCAGCAGCCCAGGGCAATTGGGCACTGAAGCTTTCTTT	CASSPGQLGTEAFF
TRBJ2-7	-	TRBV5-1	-	TGCGCCAGCAGCTTGGAACCGTCGTCCTCCTACGAGCAGTACTTC	CASSLEPSSSYEQYF
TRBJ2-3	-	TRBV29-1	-	TGCAGCGTTGAAAGCAGGGAGGAGTGGACAGATACGCAGTATTTT	CSVESREEWTDTQYF
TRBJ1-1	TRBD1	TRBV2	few	TGTGCCAGCAGCTCCGGGACAGGATTCATGAACACTGAAGCTTTCTTT	CASSSGTGFMNTEAFF
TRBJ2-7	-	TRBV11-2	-	TGTGCCAGCAGCTGGGTCTACGAGCAGTACTTC	CASSWVYEQYF
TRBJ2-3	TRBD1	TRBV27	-	TGTGCCAGCAGTCCCCACAGGGGATACCGCACAGATACGCAGTATTTT	CASSPHRGYRTDTQYF
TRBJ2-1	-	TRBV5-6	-	TGTGCCAGCAGCTTCGGGCAGGGCGGCAATGAGCAGTTCTTC	CASSFGQGGNEQFF
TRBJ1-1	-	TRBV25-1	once	TGTGCCAGCAGTGAACTGATCGGACCTCTGGGGACTGAAGCTTTCTTT	CASSELIGPLGTEAFF
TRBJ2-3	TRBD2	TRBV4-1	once	TGCGCCAGCAGCCGATACCCGGGACTAGCGGGAATAGATACGCAGTATTTT	CASSRYPGLAGIDTQYF
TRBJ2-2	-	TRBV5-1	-	TGCGCCAGCAGCTTGGAAGGGGCTCGGCCGGCATCGGGGGAGCTGTTTTTT	CASSLEGARPASGELFF
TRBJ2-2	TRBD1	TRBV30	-	TGTGCCTCACAGGGGGCGAACACCGGGGAGCTGTTTTTT	CASQGANTGELFF
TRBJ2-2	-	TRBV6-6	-	TGTGCCAGCAGTTACTCCCCGGAGGAATCCGGGGAGCTGTTTTTT	CASSYSPEESGELFF
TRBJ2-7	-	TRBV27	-	TGTGCCAGCAGTTTATCGGGTGGGAGCGCCTACGAGCAGTACTTC	CASSLSGGSAYEQYF